Following are 15 T cell receptor beta chains from one sample sequenced in a study of T cells in women clearing cervical HPV infection. Measured with immunoSEQ multiplex PCR; TCRdb has only the in-frame clones, and not every one. Its listing shows 40,000 to 45,000 clones. What was sequenced was blood buffy coat. These receptors all come from a woman between 18 and 75 years old with a cervical HPV16 infection that either progressed to CIN3+ or cleared (not recorded which).

The CDR3 reads CASSSSGSYTQETQYF. The CDR3 DNA, read in part, is TGTGCCAGCAGCTCTAGCGGGAGTTACACCCAAGAGACC. The chain employs TRBV7-7 and TRBJ2-5; 10 bases line up with TRBD2. The read ends 3 residues shy of where the CDR3 ends; the end is completed using the germline J gene. V shed 4 bases and J 1 base; nucleotides not matched to a gene: 6. The CDR3 extends over 16 amino acids. CDR1 is SSHAT and CDR2 is FNYEAQ in the germline V gene (reference sequence).

Concerning this clone itself: The CDR3 end lies 3 residues beyond the end of the read and is filled in from the germline J gene. V gene TRBV7-9 combines with J gene TRBJ2-1; 7 bases are shared with TRBD2. Trimming took 5 bases from V and 7 from J; bases not matched to a gene: 2. The length of the CDR3 is 12 residues. CDR1 and CDR2 from the germline V gene are SEHNR and FQNEAQ (reference sequence). The CDR3 loop is CASSRGRNEQFF. The part of the CDR3 DNA that was read is TGTGCCAGCAGCCGCGGGAGAAATGAG.

Notes on this clone: Coverage ceases 3 residues before the CDR3 finishes, and the germline J gene fills in the end. This rearrangement joins TRBV7-2 to TRBJ1-2; unclear D gene. Germline V gene lookup returns CDR1 SGHTA and CDR2 FQGNSA. The CDR3 length is 15 residues. The CDR3 here is CASSLNSIATYDYTF. The covered CDR3 bases are TGTGCCAGCAGCTTAAATTCCATAGCGACCTACGAC. Variable domain in full (rest from reference TRBV7-2 and TRBJ1-2): GAGVSQSPSNKVTEKGKDVELRCDPISGHTALYWYRQSLGQGLEFLIYFQGNSAPDKSGLPSDRFSAERTGGSVSTLTIQRTQQEDSAVYLCASSLNSIATYDYTFGSGTRLTVV.

With regard to this clone: Coverage ceases 3 residues before the CDR3 finishes, and the germline J gene fills in the end. The J gene is TRBJ2-3, the V gene TRBV10-3; 8 bases line up with TRBD1. Unmatched junction bases numbered 10, after V lost 5 bases and J lost 3 bases. This CDR3 spans 16 amino acids. Germline CDR1 is ENHRY and CDR2 is SYGVKD. CDR3 DNA (partial): TGTGCCATCAGTCTGAGTGGACAGGGAACAACAGATACG. This translates into CAISLSGQGTTDT. The whole CDR3 protein reads CAISLSGQGTTDTQYF.

Notes on this clone: From the germline J gene comes the end of the CDR3, since the read stops 3 residues before it. The rearrangement links TRBV7-8 to TRBJ2-1; 9 bases are a match to TRBD2. V gave up 5 bases and J gave up 5 bases; unmatched junction bases: 7. Germline loops: CDR1 SGHVS, CDR2 FQNEAQ. The length of the CDR3 is 15 residues. CDR3 residues: CASSIYSGSDNEQFF. CDR3 DNA, as far as it was read: TGTGCCAGCAGCATCTATAGCGGGAGCGACAATGAG.

Regarding this clone: The read terminates 3 residues before the CDR3 end, so the remaining end is supplied by the germline J gene. This chain joins TRBV7-3 and TRBJ2-1; 10 bases line up with TRBD2. With 4 bases clipped from V and 4 bases from J, the junction kept 7 bases outside the gene matches. Per germline, CDR1 SGHTA and CDR2 FQGTGA. The length of the CDR3 is 16 residues. The CDR3 reads CASSSSPSGGYNEQFF. The CDR3 bases that were read are TGTGCCAGCAGCTCCTCTCCTAGCGGGGGATACAATGAG.

Notes on this clone: The read ends 3 residues shy of where the CDR3 ends; the end is completed using the germline J gene. The V gene is TRBV28, the J gene TRBJ2-7, with no clear D. Germline lookup yields CDR1 MDHEN and CDR2 SYDVKM. Trimming removed 3 bases from V and 2 bases from J, with 8 bases in between. This CDR3 contains 13 residues. The CDR3 region is CASSFVSTYEQYF. CDR3 bases read: TGTGCCAGCAGTTTTGTTTCAACCTACGAG.

Points on this clone: Sequencing ends 3 residues short of the CDR3 end; the germline J gene provides the rest. V gene TRBV20-1 combines with J gene TRBJ2-5; D is perhaps TRBD2 (6 bases). The germline V and J ends were trimmed by 0 bases and 2 bases, with 16 bases remaining between them. CDR1 is DFQATT and CDR2 is SNEGSKA in the germline V gene (reference sequence). The CDR3 is made up of 16 amino acids. The CDR3 loop reads CSARDAEGKRQETQYF. The DNA read from the CDR3 is TGCAGTGCTAGAGATGCGGAGGGGAAGAGGCAAGAGACC.

Concerning this clone: Read coverage stops 3 residues before the CDR3 terminus; the germline J gene supplies the remainder. This chain connects TRBV7-2 to TRBJ1-2; tentatively, D is TRBD1 (5 bases). This CDR3 spans 14 amino acids. From germline, CDR1 is SGHTA and CDR2 FQGNSA. CDR3 DNA, as far as it was read: TGTGCCAGCAAAAAAAAAGGCGGGGGACGCGGC. Amino acids: CASKKKGGGRG. The CDR3 reads in full as CASKKKGGGRGYTF. The full variable domain, completed using reference TRBV7-2 and TRBJ1-2, is GAGVSQSPSNKVTEKGKDVELRCDPISGHTALYWYRQSLGQGLEFLIYFQGNSAPDKSGLPSDRFSAERTGGSVSTLTIQRTQQEDSAVYLCASKKKGGGRGYTFGSGTRLTVV.

With respect to this clone: The read comes to an end 3 residues before the CDR3 does, leaving the germline J gene to fill in the end. This sequence joins TRBV10-3 and TRBJ2-1, with 11 nucleotides matching TRBD2. The CDR3 has 13 amino acids. J gave up 8 bases and V 7 bases, and 4 bases lay outside the gene matches. The germline V gene encodes CDR1 ENHRY and CDR2 SYGVKD. This CDR3 reads CAIMTSGTHEQFF. The sequenced CDR3 bases are TGTGCCATCATGACTAGCGGGACCCATGAG.

A note on this clone: The read gets to within 3 residues of the CDR3 end, and the germline J gene fills in the rest. V and J are TRBV6-2 or TRBV6-3 and TRBJ2-7, with D perhaps matching TRBD2 (6 bases). CDR3 length: 15 residues. Looked up from germline, CDR1 is MNHEY and CDR2 is SVGEGT. V was cut by 5 bases and J by 2 bases, with 16 bases left in between. The covered CDR3 bases are TGTGCCAGCAGTCCCCTAGAACGCGGGACCTACGAG. As protein: CASSPLERGTYE. In full, the CDR3 reads CASSPLERGTYEQYF.

With regard to this clone: A read error may account for a junction end that differs from germline. This CDR3 reads CAGSPGQGGKPQHF. Incomplete CDR3 DNA: TGTGCCGGCTCACCTGGTCAGGGTGGAAAGCCC. The rearrangement links TRBV18 to TRBJ1-5, with D possibly TRBD1 on 5 matching bases. The read halts 3 residues ahead of the CDR3 end, with the missing end drawn from the germline J gene. Germline lookup yields CDR1 KGHSH and CDR2 LQKENI. There are 14 residues in the CDR3. Using reference TRBV18 and TRBJ1-5 for the parts outside the CDR3, the full variable domain is NAGVMQNPRHLVRRRGQEARLRCSPMKGHSHVYWYRQLPEEGLKFMVYLQKENIIDESGMPKERFSAEFPKEGPSILRIQQVVRGDSAAYFCAGSPGQGGKPQHFGDGTRLSIL.

A remark on this clone: The germline gene is not matched at one end of the junction; a read error may be the cause. The observed sequence ends 3 residues before the CDR3 terminus, with the missing tail filled in from the germline J gene. The genes are TRBV7-9 and TRBJ2-5; tentatively, D is TRBD2 (5 bases). The CDR3 consists of 14 residues. CDR1 is SEHNR, CDR2 FQNEAQ, per germline (reference sequence). This chain's CDR3 is CASSLASLQETQYF. The sequenced CDR3 bases are TGTGCCAGCAGCCTAGCCTCCCTCCAAGAGACC.

Details on this clone: Coverage ceases 3 residues before the CDR3 finishes, and the germline J gene fills in the end. The chain links TRBV19 to TRBJ1-5, with D unresolved. From germline, CDR1 is LNHDA and CDR2 SQIVND (reference sequence). V lost 5 bases, J lost 3 bases, and 5 bases lay in between. This CDR3 spans 12 amino acids. This chain's CDR3 is CASSWPNQPQHF. Partial CDR3 DNA: TGTGCCAGTAGTTGGCCCAATCAGCCC.

A word on this clone: From the germline J gene comes the end of the CDR3, since the read stops 3 residues before it. The chain joins TRBV7-8 to TRBJ2-1, with 12 bases fitting TRBD2. Germline CDR1 and CDR2: SGHVS and FQNEAQ. The CDR3 is 14 residues long. Trimming removed 3 bases from V and 8 bases from J; junction bases left unmatched: 2. The part of the CDR3 DNA that was read is TGTGCCAGCAGCTTGACTAGCGGGAGCTATGAG. This translates into CASSLTSGSYE. The full CDR3 protein is CASSLTSGSYEQFF. The full variable domain, with the rest looked up from reference TRBV7-8 and TRBJ2-1, is GAGVSQSPRYKVAKRGQDVALRCDPISGHVSLFWYQQALGQGPEFLTYFQNEAQLDKSGLPSDRFFAERPEGSVSTLKIQRTQQEDSAVYLCASSLTSGSYEQFFGPGTRLTVL.